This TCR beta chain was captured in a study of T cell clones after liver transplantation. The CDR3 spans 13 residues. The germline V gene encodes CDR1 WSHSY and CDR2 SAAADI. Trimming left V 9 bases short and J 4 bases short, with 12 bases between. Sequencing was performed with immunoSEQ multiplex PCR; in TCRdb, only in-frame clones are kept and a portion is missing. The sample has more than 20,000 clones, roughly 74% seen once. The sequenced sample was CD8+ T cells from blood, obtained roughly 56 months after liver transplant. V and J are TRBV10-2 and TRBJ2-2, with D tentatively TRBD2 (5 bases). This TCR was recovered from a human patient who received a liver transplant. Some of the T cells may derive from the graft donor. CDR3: CASCRDGTGELFF. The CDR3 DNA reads TGCGCCAGTTGCCGGGATGGCACCGGGGAGCTGTTTTTT.